This passage covers 27 T cell receptor beta chains from one sample sequenced in a study of T cell responses to AZD1222 COVID-19 vaccine. Profiling relied on immunoSEQ multiplex PCR, and the TCRdb table lists in-frame clones only, not all of them. The sample holds about 15,000 clones, around 80% seen once. This specimen was peripheral blood, taken 28 days after the second AZD1222 dose. The source of these receptors is an adult who received the AZD1222 COVID-19 vaccine.

The table lists this clone with a few counts. The J gene is TRBJ1-5, the V gene TRBV20-1; no clear D. Germline V gene sequence: CDR1 DFQATT, CDR2 SNEGSKA (reference sequence). V was trimmed by 3 bases and J by 8 bases, leaving 11 bases between them. The CDR3 is made up of 12 amino acids. For the CDR3, the DNA is TGCAGTGCTAGTGGGCGGTCAAAGCCCCAGCATTTT. It is translated as CSASGRSKPQHF.

This chain joins TRBV11-2 and TRBJ2-7; no clear D gene. The V and J ends lost 5 bases and 0 bases respectively, with 5 bases between them. CDR1 and CDR2 (germline): SGHAT, FQNNGV. The length of the CDR3 is 12 residues. This CDR3 reads CASSPISYEQYF. Here the CDR3 DNA reads TGTGCCAGCAGCCCGATCTCCTACGAGCAGTACTTC.

The table lists this clone with a count of one. The chain employs TRBV12-3 or TRBV12-4 and TRBJ1-2, with D possibly being TRBD1 (5 bases). Deletions cut 8 bases from V and 8 bases from J, with 18 bases between. This CDR3 has 13 amino acids. The CDR3 loop reads CASGSGTSLGYTF. CDR3 sequence (DNA): TGTGCCAGCGGATCTGGGACGTCGTTAGGCTACACCTTC.

The chain couples TRBV19 to TRBJ1-5, with unresolved D. The germline V gene has CDR1 LNHDA and CDR2 SQIVND (reference sequence). V was pared by 3 bases and J by 3 bases, with 6 bases between. The CDR3 length is 13 residues. In nucleotides, the CDR3 is TGTGCCAGTAGTATCGAGTTCAATCAGCCCCAGCATTTT. Amino acid sequence: CASSIEFNQPQHF.

The chain carries TRBV5-6 and TRBJ1-6; 7 positions agree with TRBD1. The CDR3 extends over 14 amino acids. With V trimmed by 4 bases and J by 9 bases, 7 bases remained unmatched. Germline CDR1 is SGHDT and CDR2 is YYEEEE. The DNA for the CDR3 is TGTGCCAGCAGCCCCAGGGGGTTTATTTCACCCCTCCACTTT. Its translation is CASSPRGFISPLHF.

The V call is TRBV28, the J call TRBJ2-1; D perhaps matches TRBD1 (5 bases). This CDR3 has 16 amino acids. The germline gives CDR1 MDHEN, CDR2 SYDVKM. Trimming took 6 bases from V and 3 from J, leaving 18 bases between them. The CDR3 reads CASSPTPVTVYNEQFF. The CDR3 region has the DNA TGTGCCAGCAGCCCAACGCCGGTGACAGTCTACAATGAGCAGTTCTTC. The full variable domain, in which reference TRBV28 and TRBJ2-1 provide the parts outside the CDR3, is DVKVTQSSRYLVKRTGEKVFLECVQDMDHENMFWYRQDPGLGLRLIYFSYDVKMKEKGDIPEGYSVSREKKERFSLILESASTNQTSMYLCASSPTPVTVYNEQFFGPGTRLTVL.

The chain recombines TRBV19 with TRBJ1-5; the match to TRBD1 covers 11 bases. This CDR3 has 14 residues. CDR1 and CDR2 (germline): LNHDA, SQIVND (reference sequence). With 7 bases clipped from V and 7 bases from J, the junction kept 6 bases outside the gene matches. For the CDR3, the DNA is TGTGCCAGTACCCTGGACAGGGGGCTACAGCCCCAGCATTTT. Amino acid sequence: CASTLDRGLQPQHF.

The rearrangement joins TRBV2 to TRBJ2-2; TRBD1 matches at 7 bases. CDR1 is SNHLY and CDR2 is FYNNEI in the germline V gene. CDR3 length equals 15 residues. V shed 6 bases and J 0 bases; nucleotides not matched to a gene: 4. CDR3 region: CASSIDRANTGELFF. CDR3 sequence (DNA): TGTGCCAGCAGCATCGACAGGGCGAACACCGGGGAGCTGTTTTTT.

In DNA form, the CDR3 reads TGTGCCAGCAGCGCCGGGACAGGGGAAGCAGAGACCCAGTACTTC. Protein product: CASSAGTGEAETQYF. The gene calls are TRBV6-5 and TRBJ2-5, with TRBD1 identical over 10 bases. The CDR3 runs to 15 residues. The germline V gene encodes CDR1 MNHEY and CDR2 SVGAGI. Losses at the gene ends were 6 bases for V and 4 bases for J; bases not matched to a gene: 8.

The chain joins TRBV2 to TRBJ1-3; possible D gene TRBD1, 5 bases. Trimming stripped 2 bases from V and 8 bases from J, with 13 bases between. The CDR3 runs to 14 residues. Germline-derived CDR1 and CDR2 are SNHLY and FYNNEI. CDR3 amino acids: CASSERAEGHTIYF. CDR3 DNA sequence: TGTGCCAGCAGTGAACGAGCGGAGGGGCACACCATATATTTT.

The table lists this clone with a count of one. The chain couples TRBV13 to TRBJ2-3; D ambiguous. This CDR3 contains 15 residues. Between the trimmed V and J ends, which lost 4 bases and 0 bases, there was a span of 11 bases. Germline lookup yields CDR1 PRHDT and CDR2 FYEKMQ (reference sequence). Here the CDR3 reads CASSSSPLSTDTQYF. The CDR3 nucleotides read TGTGCCAGCAGCTCCTCCCCCCTTAGCACAGATACGCAGTATTTT.

The rearrangement links TRBV2 to TRBJ1-6; D unresolved. The germline V gene encodes CDR1 SNHLY and CDR2 FYNNEI. V was clipped by 7 bases and J by 8 bases, with 9 bases between them. The CDR3 spans 12 residues. This chain's CDR3 is CASNRVDSPLHF. The CDR3, as DNA: TGTGCCAGCAACAGAGTAGATTCACCCCTCCACTTT.

V and J are TRBV18 and TRBJ1-1; D not resolved. CDR1 and CDR2 from the germline V gene are KGHSH and LQKENI. V gave up 0 bases and J gave up 3 bases, with 8 bases separating them. The CDR3 runs to 14 residues. Written as DNA, the CDR3 is TGTGCCAGCTCACCACCGAGCAGCCACACTGAAGCTTTCTTT. It codes for CASSPPSSHTEAFF.

This sequence joins TRBV5-1 and TRBJ1-1; D not resolved. V shed 4 bases and J shed 6 bases, with 10 bases lying between them. Germline CDR1 is SGHRS and CDR2 is YFSETQ. The CDR3 runs 12 residues. The CDR3, as DNA: TGCGCCAGCAGCGCTGAGGTGTCTGAAGCTTTCTTT. Translating it yields CASSAEVSEAFF.

The V gene is TRBV28, the J gene TRBJ2-2, with 11 bases matching TRBD2. Germline V gene sequence: CDR1 MDHEN, CDR2 SYDVKM. After removal of 6 bases from V and 11 bases from J, the junction contained 11 bases not matched to a gene. This CDR3 is 15 amino acids long. In DNA, the CDR3 is TGTGCCAGCAGCTCATCGGGACTAGCGGAGGCAGAGCTGTTTTTT. Residues: CASSSSGLAEAELFF.

This chain joins TRBV4-3 and TRBJ1-4; 11 nucleotides agree with TRBD1. The V and J ends lost 0 bases and 5 bases, in that order; junction bases with no gene match: 8. Germline assignment: CDR1 LGHNA and CDR2 YSLEER. The CDR3 runs to 18 residues. The chain's CDR3 is CASSQDIGTGGTNEKLFF. CDR3 sequence (DNA): TGCGCCAGCAGCCAAGATATCGGGACAGGGGGGACGAATGAAAAACTGTTTTTT.

Points on this clone: One end of the junction fails to match germline, which may point to a read error. This chain joins TRBV24-1 and TRBJ2-2; 7 bases fit TRBD1. CDR3 size: 15 residues. Looked up from germline, CDR1 is KGHDR and CDR2 is SFDVKD. The CDR3 DNA sequence: TGTACCACCAGTGACGCCCGGACAGGACACGGGGAGCTGTTTTTT. Amino acids: CTTSDARTGHGELFF.

The chain has TRBV11-2 and TRBJ1-1, with unresolved D. This CDR3 contains 12 residues. V gave up 5 bases and J gave up 7 bases, with 11 bases separating them. Germline assignment: CDR1 SGHAT and CDR2 FQNNGV. CDR3 nucleotide sequence: TGTGCCAGCAGCCGGGGAGGTAGTGAAGCTTTCTTT. It encodes CASSRGGSEAFF.

V is TRBV15 and J is TRBJ1-4, with 9 positions matching TRBD1. The CDR3 is made up of 14 amino acids. V was clipped by 5 bases and J by 7 bases; unmatched bases: 5. In germline, CDR1 is LNHNV, CDR2 YYDKDF (reference sequence). The CDR3 reads CATSVQGASEKLFF. CDR3 sequence (DNA): TGTGCCACCAGCGTACAGGGGGCGAGTGAAAAACTGTTTTTT.

The CDR3 region is CASRAGTTNEKLFF. The CDR3 DNA reads as TGTGCCAGCAGGGCAGGGACAACTAATGAAAAACTGTTTTTT. J is TRBJ1-4 and V is TRBV2, with D possibly TRBD1 on 5 matching bases. In germline, CDR1 is SNHLY, CDR2 FYNNEI. The CDR3 sequence is 14 residues long. Between the trimmed V and J ends, which lost 6 bases and 0 bases, there was a span of 8 bases.

The chain employs TRBV6-5 and TRBJ1-5; a possible D gene is TRBD1 (6 bases). Looked up from germline, CDR1 is MNHEY and CDR2 is SVGAGI. The CDR3 covers 14 residues. Trimming shortened V by 9 bases and J by 1 base, and 13 bases separated the two germline ends. DNA of the CDR3: TGTGCCAGTTACAGGGATTGGAGCAATCAGCCCCAGCATTTT. Translated, it gives CASYRDWSNQPQHF.

The chain combines TRBV7-2 with TRBJ1-2; D is ambiguous. This CDR3 is built from 13 residues. CDR1 is SGHTA and CDR2 is FQGNSA in the germline V gene. Trimming removed 1 base at V and 14 bases at J, with 17 bases between. CDR3 coding DNA: TGTGCCAGCAGCTTAGATTCCGGTCGGCCAGTAACCTTC. The encoded protein is CASSLDSGRPVTF.

Note on this clone: Other DNA sequences from this sample encode an identical CDR3 as well. The chain joins TRBV6-5 to TRBJ2-7, with D possibly matching TRBD2 (5 bases). This CDR3 is 12 amino acids long. CDR1 is MNHEY, CDR2 SVGAGI, per germline. The ends were cut back, 4 bases at V and 1 base at J, with 5 bases in the middle. Written as DNA, the CDR3 is TGTGCCAGCAGTTCGGGATCCTACGAGCAGTACTTC. This encodes CASSSGSYEQYF.

This chain joins TRBV19 and TRBJ2-1, with 12 nucleotides matching TRBD2. The V gene end was trimmed by 5 bases and the J gene end by 4 bases; junction bases not matched to a gene: 3. Germline CDR1 LNHDA, CDR2 SQIVND (reference sequence). CDR3 size: 15 residues. CDR3 in amino acids: CASSPTSGGYNEQFF. CDR3 sequence (DNA): TGTGCCAGTAGTCCGACTAGCGGGGGTTACAATGAGCAGTTCTTC.

V usage is TRBV10-3 and J usage is TRBJ1-2, with TRBD1 matching 7 bases. V lost 3 bases to trimming and J lost 6 bases; unmatched junction nucleotides: 4. CDR1 and CDR2 from the germline V gene are ENHRY and SYGVKD. CDR3 size: 13 residues. In DNA form, the CDR3 reads TGTGCCATCAGTGATAAGGGGGCTGATGGCTACACCTTC. This encodes CAISDKGADGYTF.

The chain carries TRBV6-2 or TRBV6-3 and TRBJ2-2; 7 nucleotides align to TRBD1. V was pared by 4 bases and J by 5 bases, with 7 bases of the junction left unmatched. Germline values: CDR1 MNHEY, CDR2 SVGEGT. The CDR3 totals 15 residues. DNA for the CDR3: TGTGCCAGCAGTTCCCAGCGGACAGGAACCGGGGAGCTGTTTTTT. Its protein is CASSSQRTGTGELFF.

This chain links TRBV12-3 or TRBV12-4 with TRBJ1-5; D remains ambiguous. This CDR3 comprises 12 residues. V lost 1 base to trimming and J lost 5 bases, with 3 bases between them. The CDR3 loop is CASSLVHQPQHF. DNA for the CDR3: TGTGCCAGCAGTTTAGTCCATCAGCCCCAGCATTTT.